This record covers a single T cell receptor (beta chain). Its cognate antigen is unknown. The germline V gene has CDR1 WSHSY and CDR2 SAAADI. V lost 10 bases, J lost 3 bases, and 8 bases stayed unmatched. The CDR3 is made up of 13 amino acids. Every patient's tumor was robustly positive for Merkel cell polyomavirus Large T antigen on immunohistochemistry. Lymph node tumors were analyzed for patients with unknown primaries presenting with nodal disease or insufficient primary tissue. The sample is drawn from a study of tumor-infiltrating T cells and Merkel cell polyomavirus. Study information: The T cells studied were CD8+ and recognized the Merkel cell polyomavirus KLL epitope. Treatment was non-standardized, spanning chemotherapy, radiation and immunotherapies. Study results and limitations: The study covered a single Merkel cell polyomavirus epitope only. Largely private KLL-specific TRB repertoires had one clonotype shared by two patients.

The assay was immunoSEQ multiplex PCR, and TCRdb's table has in-frame clones only and misses some. The sample shows under 30,000 clones, approximately 90% of them seen only once. The source of this sequence is a man aged 45-60 years with Merkel cell carcinoma. Sequenced: lymph node tissue. V is TRBV10-2 and J is TRBJ2-7; 8 bases line up with TRBD1. The CDR3 protein is CATAGQVRYEQYF. CDR3 nucleotides: TGCGCCACCGCGGGACAGGTTCGCTACGAGCAGTACTTC.